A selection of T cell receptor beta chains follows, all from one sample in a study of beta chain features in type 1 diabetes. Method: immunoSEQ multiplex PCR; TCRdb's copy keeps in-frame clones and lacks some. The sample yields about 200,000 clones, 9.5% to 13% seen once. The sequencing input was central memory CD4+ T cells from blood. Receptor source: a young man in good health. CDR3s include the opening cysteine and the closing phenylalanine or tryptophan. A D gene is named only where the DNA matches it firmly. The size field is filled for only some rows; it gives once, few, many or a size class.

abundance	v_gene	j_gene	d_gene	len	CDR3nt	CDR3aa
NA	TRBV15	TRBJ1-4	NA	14	TGTGCCACCAGCAGGGACACCACTAATGAAAAACTGTTTTTT	CATSRDTTNEKLFF
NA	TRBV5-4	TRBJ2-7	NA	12	TGTGCCAGCAGCCGGGCAGGGGACGAGCAGTACTTC	CASSRAGDEQYF
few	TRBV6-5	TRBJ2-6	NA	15	TGTGCCAGCAGTTACGCACGCTCTGGGGCCAACGTCCTGACTTTC	CASSYARSGANVLTF
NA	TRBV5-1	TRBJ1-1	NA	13	TGCGCCAGCAGCTTGGCCCAGCAAGCTGAAGCTTTCTTT	CASSLAQQAEAFF
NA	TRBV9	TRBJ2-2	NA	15	TGTGCCAGCAGCGTTTTGGCAGGGGAAGGCGGGGAGCTGTTTTTT	CASSVLAGEGGELFF
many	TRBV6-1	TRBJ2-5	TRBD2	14	TGTGCCAGCCAGGTCGGAGTAGCGGGAGAGACCCAGTACTTC	CASQVGVAGETQYF
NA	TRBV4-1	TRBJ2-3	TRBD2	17	TGCGCCAGCAGCCAACTAGCGGGAGTTCCCGGCATGGATACGCAGTATTTT	CASSQLAGVPGMDTQYF
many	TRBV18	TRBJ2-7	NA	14	TGTGCCAGCTCACTCCGGGACGTTACCTACGAGCAGTACTTC	CASSLRDVTYEQYF
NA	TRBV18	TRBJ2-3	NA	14	TGTGCCAGCTCACATCCCCCTAACACAGATACGCAGTATTTT	CASSHPPNTDTQYF
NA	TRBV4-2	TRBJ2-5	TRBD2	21	TGTGCCAGCAGCCACGATCTTGGCGGGACTAGCGGGACCTCGGGACAAGAGACCCAGTACTTC	CASSHDLGGTSGTSGQETQYF
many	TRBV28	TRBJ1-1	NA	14	TGTGCCATTAACCCCCGGAGGGTGGGGACTGAAGCTTTCTTT	CAINPRRVGTEAFF
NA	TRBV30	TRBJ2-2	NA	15	TGTGCCTGGAGTGGGAGAGGGAGTAGCACCGGGGAGCTGTTTTTT	CAWSGRGSSTGELFF
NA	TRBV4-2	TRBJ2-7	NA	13	TGTGCCAGCAGCCAATCCGGCTCGGGCGAGCAGTACTTC	CASSQSGSGEQYF
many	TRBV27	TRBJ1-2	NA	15	TGTGCCAGCAGTCCCTCCTGGGGGGGGGCTGGTGGCTACACCTTC	CASSPSWGGAGGYTF
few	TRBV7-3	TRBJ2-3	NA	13	TGTGCCAGCAGCTTAACGTGGGCAGATACGCAGTATTTT	CASSLTWADTQYF
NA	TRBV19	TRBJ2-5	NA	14	TGTGCCAGTAGTATCTCCGGGAACCAAGAGACCCAGTACTTC	CASSISGNQETQYF
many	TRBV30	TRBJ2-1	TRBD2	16	TGTGCCTGGAGCAGGCTTCTAGCGGGAGCGGGCAATGAGCAGTTCTTC	CAWSRLLAGAGNEQFF
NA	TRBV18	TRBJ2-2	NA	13	TGTGCCAGCTCAGGGACGAACACCGGGGAGCTGTTTTTT	CASSGTNTGELFF
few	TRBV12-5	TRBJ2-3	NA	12	TGTGCTAGTCGGGGCCTCACAGATACGCAGTATTTT	CASRGLTDTQYF
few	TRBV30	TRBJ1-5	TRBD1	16	TGTGCCTGGAGTGAGGTTGGACAGGGTCGGGGTCAGCCCCAGCATTTT	CAWSEVGQGRGQPQHF
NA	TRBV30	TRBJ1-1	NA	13	TGTGCCTGGAAGAAGCTAGCGGACACTGAAGCTTTCTTT	CAWKKLADTEAFF
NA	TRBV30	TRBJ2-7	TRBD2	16	TGTGCCTGGGATGACAGGGGAGGACTAGCGGGGGTCGGGCAGTACTTC	CAWDDRGGLAGVGQYF
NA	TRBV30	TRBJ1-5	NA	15	TGTGCCTGGAGTGTACCCAGCGCGAGCAATCAGCCCCAGCATTTT	CAWSVPSASNQPQHF
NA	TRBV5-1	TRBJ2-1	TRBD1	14	TGCGCCAGCAGCCCCCGGACAGGGGGGAATGAGCAGTTCTTC	CASSPRTGGNEQFF
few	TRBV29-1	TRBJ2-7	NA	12	TGCAGCGTTGACGGGGACCCCCACGAGCAGTACTTC	CSVDGDPHEQYF
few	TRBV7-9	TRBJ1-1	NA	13	TGTGCCAGCAGCCTTACAGGGAACACTGAAGCTTTCTTT	CASSLTGNTEAFF